Listed below are T cell receptor beta chains from one sample, sequenced in a study of CD8 T cells in Susac syndrome. TCRdb re-analysed the immunoSEQ multiplex PCR reads in MiXCR, keeping a single row per CDR3 protein. The sample contains 70,000 to 95,000 distinct CDR3 sequences, around 94% of which appear only once. The sequencing input was CD8+ T cells from PBMCs. The receptors here all came from a human donor with Susac syndrome. CDR3s include the opening cysteine and the closing phenylalanine or tryptophan. The D gene is left open where the match is weak. Only part of the rows carry a size: once, few, many, or a class if the clone is expanded.

V: TRBV12-3/TRBV12-4
J: TRBJ2-3
size: NA
D: NA
CDR3: CASSWDQAKDTQYF
DNA: TGTGCCAGCAGTTGGGATCAAGCAAAGGATACGCAGTATTTT

V: TRBV2
J: TRBJ2-1
size: NA
D: NA
CDR3: CASSIAPEQFF
DNA: TGTGCCAGCAGTATAGCTCCCGAGCAGTTCTTC

V: TRBV5-4
J: TRBJ2-3
size: NA
D: NA
CDR3: CASSPGTGGPDTQYF
DNA: TGTGCCAGCAGCCCGGGGACTGGGGGACCAGATACGCAGTATTTT

V: TRBV28
J: TRBJ2-7
size: NA
D: NA
CDR3: CASSLGAFRSSYEQYF
DNA: TGTGCCAGCAGCCTGGGGGCTTTTCGGAGCTCCTACGAGCAGTACTTC

V: TRBV13
J: TRBJ2-1
size: once
D: NA
CDR3: CASSDRYSYNEQFF
DNA: TGTGCCAGCAGCGACAGGTACTCCTACAATGAGCAGTTCTTC

V: TRBV7-9
J: TRBJ1-5
size: NA
D: NA
CDR3: CASRRVNQPQHF
DNA: TGTGCCAGCAGACGGGTAAATCAGCCCCAGCATTTT

V: TRBV12-3/TRBV12-4
J: TRBJ2-7
size: few
D: NA
CDR3: CASSFNYEQYF
DNA: TGTGCCAGCAGTTTCAATTACGAGCAGTACTTC

V: TRBV4-3
J: TRBJ2-6
size: NA
D: NA
CDR3: CASSQAGLLVSGANVLTF
DNA: TGCGCCAGCAGCCAAGCTGGCCTACTTGTCTCTGGGGCCAACGTCCTGACTTTC

V: TRBV6-5
J: TRBJ2-7
size: NA
D: TRBD2
CDR3: CASSYLAGALYEQYF
DNA: TGTGCCAGCAGTTACCTAGCGGGAGCCCTCTACGAGCAGTACTTC

V: TRBV4-1
J: TRBJ2-2
size: NA
D: NA
CDR3: CASSHASNTGELFF
DNA: TGCGCCAGCAGCCACGCTTCGAACACCGGGGAGCTGTTTTTT

V: TRBV3-1
J: TRBJ2-5
size: NA
D: TRBD2
CDR3: CASSQYGLDQETQYF
DNA: TGTGCCAGCAGCCAATACGGACTAGACCAAGAGACCCAGTACTTC

V: TRBV20-1
J: TRBJ2-5
size: NA
D: NA
CDR3: CSARDYHARVEETQYF
DNA: TGCAGTGCTAGAGATTATCATGCTAGAGTGGAAGAGACCCAGTACTTC

V: TRBV29-1
J: TRBJ1-2
size: once
D: NA
CDR3: CSVGGLLKDYGYTF
DNA: TGCAGCGTGGGGGGACTCTTGAAGGACTATGGCTACACCTTC

V: TRBV19
J: TRBJ2-5
size: NA
D: NA
CDR3: CASSMAGPNFRETQYF
DNA: TGTGCCAGTAGTATGGCTGGACCTAACTTTAGGGAGACCCAGTACTTC

V: TRBV24-1
J: TRBJ1-2
size: NA
D: NA
CDR3: CATSDGRNYGYTF
DNA: TGTGCCACCAGTGACGGTAGGAACTATGGCTACACCTTC

V: TRBV14
J: TRBJ2-1
size: NA
D: NA
CDR3: CASSQEPSFLTYYNEQFF
DNA: TGTGCCAGCAGCCAAGAACCCTCCTTCCTGACATACTACAATGAGCAGTTCTTC

V: TRBV28
J: TRBJ2-1
size: once
D: TRBD2
CDR3: CASSPSGTSGSDEQFF
DNA: TGTGCCAGCAGTCCCTCGGGGACTAGCGGGAGCGATGAGCAGTTCTTC

V: TRBV4-3
J: TRBJ2-3
size: once
D: NA
CDR3: CASSQDPTGPDTQYF
DNA: TGCGCCAGCAGCCAAGACCCGACTGGCCCAGATACGCAGTATTTT

V: TRBV3-1
J: TRBJ2-1
size: NA
D: NA
CDR3: CASSQGLVIDEQFF
DNA: TGTGCCAGCAGCCAAGGACTAGTCATCGATGAGCAGTTCTTC

V: TRBV12-3/TRBV12-4
J: TRBJ2-1
size: NA
D: NA
CDR3: CASRPGPRWSDEQFF
DNA: TGTGCCAGCAGGCCGGGACCCCGGTGGTCGGATGAGCAGTTCTTC

V: TRBV6-5
J: TRBJ2-2
size: NA
D: TRBD1
CDR3: CASSYGTGGIGGELFF
DNA: TGTGCCAGCAGTTACGGAACAGGGGGGATTGGCGGGGAGCTGTTTTTT

V: TRBV2
J: TRBJ2-7
size: NA
D: TRBD2
CDR3: CASSLTSGYEQYF
DNA: TGTGCCAGCAGCTTGACTAGCGGCTACGAGCAGTACTTC

V: TRBV14
J: TRBJ2-2
size: NA
D: NA
CDR3: CASSQESYGELFF
DNA: TGTGCCAGCAGCCAAGAATCCTACGGGGAGCTGTTTTTT

V: TRBV9
J: TRBJ2-1
size: NA
D: NA
CDR3: CASSHPENTDISGNEQFF
DNA: TGTGCCAGCAGCCACCCAGAAAACACTGACATAAGTGGCAATGAGCAGTTCTTC

V: TRBV2
J: TRBJ2-1
size: NA
D: NA
CDR3: CASSEAANEQFF
DNA: TGTGCCAGCAGTGAGGCGGCCAATGAGCAGTTCTTC

V: TRBV3-1
J: TRBJ2-7
size: NA
D: TRBD2
CDR3: CASSQEEAGGPVSHEQYF
DNA: TGTGCCAGCAGCCAAGAGGAAGCGGGGGGGCCGGTTTCTCACGAGCAGTACTTC

V: TRBV4-1
J: TRBJ2-1
size: NA
D: NA
CDR3: CASSHGTDNEQFF
DNA: TGCGCCAGCAGCCATGGTACAGACAATGAGCAGTTCTTC

V: TRBV5-4
J: TRBJ2-7
size: once
D: TRBD2
CDR3: CASSSERGAAYEQYF
DNA: TGTGCCAGCAGCTCAGAGCGGGGGGCCGCCTACGAGCAGTACTTC

V: TRBV30
J: TRBJ2-1
size: NA
D: NA
CDR3: CAWSVGLTNEQFF
DNA: TGTGCCTGGAGTGTAGGGCTAACTAATGAGCAGTTCTTC

V: TRBV20-1
J: TRBJ1-1
size: NA
D: NA
CDR3: CSASETANTEAFF
DNA: TGCAGTGCTAGCGAGACAGCGAACACTGAAGCTTTCTTT

V: TRBV4-3
J: TRBJ2-1
size: once
D: TRBD2
CDR3: CASSPGTSGSYEQFF
DNA: TGCGCCAGCAGCCCTGGGACTAGCGGGAGTTATGAGCAGTTCTTC

V: TRBV7-2
J: TRBJ2-1
size: NA
D: NA
CDR3: CASSHNEQFF
DNA: TGTGCCAGCAGCCACAATGAGCAGTTCTTC

V: TRBV3-1
J: TRBJ1-5
size: NA
D: NA
CDR3: CASSQGVDPNQPQHF
DNA: TGTGCCAGCAGCCAAGGCGTGGACCCAAATCAGCCCCAGCATTTT

V: TRBV3-1
J: TRBJ2-7
size: NA
D: NA
CDR3: CASSHRGAVSYEQYF
DNA: TGTGCCAGCAGCCACCGGGGGGCTGTCTCCTACGAGCAGTACTTC

V: TRBV20-1
J: TRBJ2-7
size: once
D: NA
CDR3: CSAIGLQGYEQYF
DNA: TGCAGTGCTATCGGCCTCCAGGGCTACGAGCAGTACTTC

V: TRBV27
J: TRBJ2-7
size: NA
D: TRBD2
CDR3: CASSLRGRDEQYF
DNA: TGTGCCAGCAGTTTACGAGGGAGGGACGAGCAGTACTTC

V: TRBV28
J: TRBJ1-6
size: NA
D: NA
CDR3: CATRTVYNSPLHF
DNA: TGTGCAACAAGGACGGTCTATAATTCACCCCTCCACTTT

V: TRBV15
J: TRBJ1-4
size: few
D: TRBD1
CDR3: CATSIAGQGNEKLFF
DNA: TGTGCCACCAGCATTGCGGGACAGGGGAATGAAAAACTGTTTTTT

V: TRBV12-3/TRBV12-4
J: TRBJ2-7
size: NA
D: TRBD2
CDR3: CASSLGALAETYEQYF
DNA: TGTGCCAGCAGTTTGGGAGCACTAGCGGAGACCTACGAGCAGTACTTC

V: TRBV6-5
J: TRBJ2-3
size: NA
D: NA
CDR3: CASSYKDTGEADTQYF
DNA: TGTGCCAGCAGTTACAAAGACACAGGGGAGGCAGATACGCAGTATTTT

V: TRBV7-9
J: TRBJ2-7
size: NA
D: NA
CDR3: CATTAGLEQYF
DNA: TGTGCCACCACCGCTGGACTCGAGCAGTACTTC

V: TRBV7-6
J: TRBJ2-7
size: NA
D: NA
CDR3: CASSMSLGKGDLEQYF
DNA: TGTGCCAGCAGCATGTCGTTAGGGAAAGGTGATCTCGAGCAGTACTTC

V: TRBV7-9
J: TRBJ1-4
size: NA
D: TRBD1
CDR3: CAGRGLSNEKLFF
DNA: TGTGCCGGCAGGGGGCTCTCTAATGAAAAACTGTTTTTT

V: TRBV25-1
J: TRBJ2-1
size: once
D: NA
CDR3: CASSENLAEEYNEQFF
DNA: TGTGCCAGCAGTGAAAATTTGGCGGAGGAGTACAATGAGCAGTTCTTC